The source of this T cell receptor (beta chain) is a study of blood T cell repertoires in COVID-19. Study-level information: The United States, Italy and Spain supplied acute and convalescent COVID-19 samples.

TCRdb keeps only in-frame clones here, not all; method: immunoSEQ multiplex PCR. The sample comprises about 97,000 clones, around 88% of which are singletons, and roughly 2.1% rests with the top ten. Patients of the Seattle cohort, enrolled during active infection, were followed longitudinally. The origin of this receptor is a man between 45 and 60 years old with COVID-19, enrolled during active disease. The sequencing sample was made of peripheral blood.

Here the CDR3 reads CASSSDRGMNTEAFF. CDR3 DNA sequence: TGTGCCAGCAGTTCCGACAGGGGAATGAACACTGAAGCTTTCTTT. The rearrangement uses TRBV27 and TRBJ1-1; 8 nucleotides align to TRBD1. V lost 4 bases and J lost 0; bases outside the gene matches: 4. CDR3 length: 15 residues. Germline V CDR1 and CDR2: MNHEY, SMNVEV (reference sequence).